These 8 T cell receptor beta chains were all obtained from the same sample, sequenced in a study of T cells in Graves' hyperthyroidism and ophthalmopathy (dated by TCRdb to between 2018 and 2021). Receptor amplification or capture employed multiplex PCR. Instrument on record: Illumina HiSeq 2000. Amplification of TCR beta CDR3 regions was carried out from RNA transcripts. The first round of RT-PCR for the TCR CDR3 was performed with the HTBI primer set and the Qiagen OneStep RT-PCR kit. The raw public data were reprocessed by TCRdb itself: fastp quality trimming at Q25, MiXCR clonotype calling, in-frame beta chains only. Rows are unified per CDR3 protein, each entry keeping the most common DNA and genes. In all, the sample holds fewer than 750,000 distinct CDR3 sequences, and roughly 15% of those were seen once. The ten largest clonotypes hold about 3.9% of the sample. Material: blood. These TCRs come from a woman in her 40s with Graves' ophthalmopathy.

In its sample, this clonotype was seen many times. This rearrangement joins TRBV10-3 to TRBJ1-2; 7 bases are a match to TRBD1. This CDR3 spans 15 amino acids. Trimming at V came to 10 bases and at J to 2 bases, leaving 13 bases not matched to a gene. From germline, CDR1 is ENHRY and CDR2 SYGVKD. CDR3 protein: CATSAQTGLNYGYTF. The CDR3 DNA reads as TGTGCCACCTCGGCGCAGACAGGGTTGAACTATGGCTACACCTTC.

The table lists this clonotype with many counts. V usage is TRBV4-3 and J usage is TRBJ2-4, with 8 bases that match TRBD1. Germline V lookup: CDR1 LGHNA, CDR2 YSLEER. The ends lost 3 bases at V and 9 bases at J; junction bases unmatched: 7. The CDR3 is 14 residues long. CDR3 sequence reads: CASSQDRALGIQYF. The DNA of the CDR3 is TGCGCCAGCAGCCAGGACAGGGCCCTGGGCATTCAGTACTTC.

The chain is built from TRBV11-2 and TRBJ2-7; no clear D gene. V gave up 1 base and J gave up 6 bases, with 16 bases separating them. The CDR3 is 15 amino acids. Looked up from germline, CDR1 is SGHAT and CDR2 is FQNNGV. DNA for the CDR3: TGTGCCAGCAGCTTAGGTTTAGCTCAGCGTTCCGAGCAGTACTTC. It yields the protein CASSLGLAQRSEQYF.

This clonotype was seen at least ten times. The chain carries TRBV7-8 and TRBJ2-7, with TRBD2 matching 12 bases. The V segment lost 5 bases and the J segment 2 bases; nucleotides outside the gene matches: 13. The CDR3 covers 18 residues. Looked up from germline, CDR1 is SGHVS and CDR2 is FQNEAQ. DNA of the CDR3: TGTGCCAGCAGCCCAAGGACACCTGGACTAGCGGGGCCCTACGAGCAGTACTTC. This codes for CASSPRTPGLAGPYEQYF.

This clonotype was detected many times. This chain uses TRBV6-5 with TRBJ1-2; 7 bases agree with TRBD1. J lost 3 bases, V lost 2 bases, and 6 bases had no gene match. The CDR3 sequence is 15 residues long. From germline, CDR1 is MNHEY and CDR2 SVGAGI. CDR3 residues: CASSYGAGGHYGYTF. CDR3 coding DNA: TGTGCCAGCAGTTACGGGGCAGGGGGACACTATGGCTACACCTTC.

The table lists this clonotype with many counts. This chain connects TRBV29-1 to TRBJ1-2; TRBD1 is a possible D gene (6 bases). CDR3 length equals 15 residues. Germline CDR1 SQVTM, CDR2 ANQGSEA. V lost 0 bases, J lost 8 bases, and 19 bases lay in between. CDR3: CSVEEGGRRAQGYTF. The CDR3 DNA reads as TGCAGCGTTGAAGAGGGGGGCAGGAGGGCACAAGGCTACACCTTC.

This clonotype was observed many times. The rearrangement joins TRBV7-2 to TRBJ2-5; D unresolved. This CDR3 has 15 residues. Germline lookup yields CDR1 SGHTA and CDR2 FQGNSA. Trimming pared 1 base from V and 5 bases from J, leaving 14 bases between. The CDR3 sequence: CASSLVVRAGETQYF. In DNA, the CDR3 is TGTGCCAGCAGCTTAGTAGTCCGTGCTGGGGAGACCCAGTACTTC. Based on the CDR3 plus reference TRBV7-2 and TRBJ2-5, the full variable domain is GAGVSQSPSNKVTEKGKDVELRCDPISGHTALYWYRQSLGQGLEFLIYFQGNSAPDKSGLPSDRFSAERTGGSVSTLTIQRTQQEDSAVYLCASSLVVRAGETQYFGPGTRLLVL.

V usage is TRBV6-2 or TRBV6-3 and J usage is TRBJ1-1; D remains ambiguous. CDR1 MNHEY and CDR2 SVGEGT come from the germline V gene. There are 12 residues in the CDR3. V dropped 7 bases and J dropped 1 base, with 7 bases sitting between them. CDR3 residues: CASNVWNTEAFF. CDR3 bases: TGTGCCAGCAACGTGTGGAACACTGAAGCTTTCTTT.